These 27 T cell receptor beta chains were all obtained from the same sample, sequenced in a study of blood T cell repertoires in COVID-19. Sequencing used immunoSEQ multiplex PCR; TCRdb keeps in-frame clones, though not all of them. The sample carries 290,000 or so clones, almost 85% recorded once. The sequenced sample consisted of peripheral blood. These receptors came from a man aged 45 to 65 with active or convalescent COVID-19.

This chain connects TRBV7-3 to TRBJ2-3; TRBD2 agrees at 10 bases. Per germline, CDR1 SGHTA and CDR2 FQGTGA. The CDR3 extends over 17 amino acids. J gave up 5 bases and V 1 base, and 9 bases lay outside the gene matches. CDR3 in DNA: TGTGCCAGCAGCTTAAGGGCGGGGACTAGCGCTATAGATACGCAGTATTTT. This sequence encodes CASSLRAGTSAIDTQYF.

This clone showed up just a few times. V usage is TRBV27 and J usage is TRBJ2-7; 8 nucleotides match TRBD2. V lost 6 bases, J lost 3 bases, and 4 bases stayed unmatched. The CDR3 is 13 amino acids. The germline CDR1 and CDR2 sequences are MNHEY and SMNVEV (reference sequence). The CDR3 loop reads CASRSREVYEQYF. DNA of the CDR3: TGTGCCAGCAGGTCGCGGGAGGTCTACGAGCAGTACTTC.

This clone was seen a single time. The V and J genes are TRBV5-5 and TRBJ2-1; 13 nucleotides agree with TRBD2. The CDR3 consists of 17 residues. Germline V lookup: CDR1 SGHKS, CDR2 YYEKEE (reference sequence). The J segment lost 6 bases and the V segment lost 5 bases, leaving 11 bases of the junction unmatched. The CDR3 is CASSFRWTSGRGNEQFF. CDR3 nucleotide sequence: TGTGCCAGCAGTTTTCGATGGACTAGCGGGAGAGGCAATGAGCAGTTCTTC.

The rearrangement joins TRBV2 to TRBJ2-3; D call uncertain. Germline-derived CDR1 and CDR2 are SNHLY and FYNNEI. The CDR3 runs 13 residues. Between the trimmed V and J ends, which lost 6 bases and 4 bases, there was a span of 11 bases. The CDR3 nucleotides are TGTGCCAGCAGAGCAGGATCGGCAGATACGCAGTATTTT. Amino acid sequence: CASRAGSADTQYF.

This rearrangement joins TRBV10-3 to TRBJ2-1; 7 nucleotides align to TRBD2. Trimming cost V 4 bases and J 8 bases; bases outside gene matches: 2. This CDR3 comprises 12 residues. CDR1 and CDR2 (germline): ENHRY, SYGVKD. The CDR3: CAISGSGDEQFF. Here the CDR3 DNA reads TGTGCCATCAGTGGGAGCGGGGATGAGCAGTTCTTC.

This chain uses TRBV4-1 with TRBJ2-3; TRBD2 might be the D (6 bases). V lost 4 bases, J lost 2 bases, and 16 bases lay in between. Germline lookup yields CDR1 MGHRA and CDR2 YSYEKL. The length of the CDR3 is 16 residues. The DNA of the CDR3 is TGCGCCAGCAGCCCCCTCGCGCGGGGCCTCACAGATACGCAGTATTTT. This sequence encodes CASSPLARGLTDTQYF.

The rearrangement joins TRBV28 to TRBJ1-5, with D possibly being TRBD1 (6 bases). The CDR3 consists of 15 residues. CDR1 is MDHEN and CDR2 is SYDVKM in the germline V gene. The V end lost 5 bases, the J end lost 2 bases, and 13 bases lay between the germline ends. This chain's CDR3 is CASSGPTGGNQPQHF. CDR3 DNA sequence: TGTGCCAGCAGTGGCCCGACAGGAGGCAATCAGCCCCAGCATTTT. The full variable domain, rest sourced from reference TRBV28 and TRBJ1-5, is DVKVTQSSRYLVKRTGEKVFLECVQDMDHENMFWYRQDPGLGLRLIYFSYDVKMKEKGDIPEGYSVSREKKERFSLILESASTNQTSMYLCASSGPTGGNQPQHFGDGTRLSIL.

The chain recombines TRBV7-8 with TRBJ2-6; 8 nucleotides match TRBD1. Germline-derived CDR1 and CDR2 are SGHVS and FQNEAQ. Trimming took 4 bases from V and 0 from J; bases not matched to a gene: 14. This CDR3 has 20 amino acids. This CDR3 reads CASSYGQGRIPTSGANVLTF. The CDR3 nucleotides read TGTGCCAGCAGCTATGGACAGGGCCGCATACCCACCTCTGGGGCCAACGTCCTGACTTTC.

This chain links TRBV6-5 with TRBJ1-1; no clear D. V was cut by 10 bases and J by 4 bases, with 7 bases left in between. Germline CDR1 reads MNHEY; CDR2 reads SVGAGI. This CDR3 comprises 10 residues. The CDR3 coding sequence is TGTGCCATCCGGGGCACTGAAGCTTTCTTT. Protein sequence: CAIRGTEAFF.

J is TRBJ2-7 and V is TRBV2; the D gene is possibly TRBD2 (6 bases). Germline CDR1 is SNHLY and CDR2 is FYNNEI. The CDR3 totals 16 residues. The V end lost 7 bases, the J end lost 1 base, and 20 bases lay between the germline ends. CDR3 DNA sequence: TGTGCCAGCAAGACCCCAAAAGAGGCGGGGTCCTACGAGCAGTACTTC. This sequence encodes CASKTPKEAGSYEQYF.

The rearrangement links TRBV6-6 to TRBJ1-5, with D possibly TRBD1 on 6 matching bases. Germline V gene data show CDR1 as MNHNY and CDR2 as SVGAGI (reference sequence). This CDR3 has 14 residues. V was trimmed by 6 bases and J by 4 bases, leaving 13 bases between them. This CDR3 is CASSSGTNNQPQHF. CDR3 sequence (DNA): TGTGCCAGCAGCTCCGGGACAAATAATCAGCCCCAGCATTTT.

The rearrangement links TRBV9 to TRBJ2-1, with TRBD2 as a possible D gene (6 bases). The CDR3 spans 17 residues. Germline lookup yields CDR1 SGDLS and CDR2 YYNGEE. The ends were cut back, 4 bases at V and 7 bases at J, with 24 bases in the middle. The CDR3 protein is CASSPSSFGRGSNEQFF. CDR3 DNA: TGTGCCAGCAGCCCATCCTCATTCGGGAGAGGGTCGAATGAGCAGTTCTTC.

This chain joins TRBV28 and TRBJ2-2, with D unclear. Germline CDR1 MDHEN, CDR2 SYDVKM. This CDR3 has 15 amino acids. V lost 2 bases to trimming and J lost 4 bases, with 11 bases between them. The CDR3 here is CASSLSFPTTGELFF. Here the CDR3 DNA reads TGTGCCAGCAGTTTAAGTTTTCCTACCACCGGGGAGCTGTTTTTT.

The V and J genes are TRBV3-1 (or the pseudogene TRBV3-2) and TRBJ2-2, with TRBD2 as a possible D gene (6 bases). This CDR3 is built from 16 residues. Germline CDR1 reads LGHDT; CDR2 reads YNNKEL (reference sequence). The ends were cut back, 0 bases at V and 4 bases at J, with 12 bases in the middle. CDR3 nucleotide sequence: TGTGCCAGCAGCCAAGAGGGAATCGGGGGCACCGGGGAGCTGTTTTTT. It codes for CASSQEGIGGTGELFF.

The chain employs TRBV7-2 and TRBJ1-1; 7 nucleotides align to TRBD1. The germline CDR1 and CDR2 sequences are SGHTA and FQGNSA. This CDR3 spans 14 amino acids. V was pared by 1 base and J by 4 bases, with 3 bases of the junction left unmatched. The CDR3 region is CASSLVGTVTEAFF. CDR3 nucleotides: TGTGCCAGCAGCTTAGTAGGGACAGTCACTGAAGCTTTCTTT.

The sample holds a few counts of this clone. In DNA, the CDR3 is TGTGCCAGCAGCTTGGGCCGACGGGGGAACGAGCAGTACTTC. Translation gives CASSLGRRGNEQYF. The chain carries TRBV7-9 and TRBJ2-7, with D perhaps matching TRBD2 (6 bases). Deletions cut 3 bases from V and 5 bases from J, with 14 bases between. The V gene's germline CDR1 is SEHNR and CDR2 FQNEAQ (reference sequence). This CDR3 region has 14 residues.

The V gene is TRBV28, the J gene TRBJ1-5; D gene unclear. Germline V gene sequence: CDR1 MDHEN, CDR2 SYDVKM. Trimming removed 5 bases from V and 0 bases from J, with 26 bases in between. This CDR3 has 20 amino acids. DNA of the CDR3: TGTGCCAGCAGTCCCTTTTGGGCGGGCGGTTTGGGAGGTAGCAATCAGCCCCAGCATTTT. Encoded protein: CASSPFWAGGLGGSNQPQHF. Combining the CDR3 with reference TRBV28 and TRBJ1-5 gives the whole variable domain DVKVTQSSRYLVKRTGEKVFLECVQDMDHENMFWYRQDPGLGLRLIYFSYDVKMKEKGDIPEGYSVSREKKERFSLILESASTNQTSMYLCASSPFWAGGLGGSNQPQHFGDGTRLSIL.

The chain uses TRBV4-1 and TRBJ2-7; D might be TRBD2 (7 bases). The germline V gene has CDR1 MGHRA and CDR2 YSYEKL. The V gene lost 1 base and the J gene lost 4 bases, with 14 bases spanning the gap. The CDR3 totals 15 residues. CDR3 DNA: TGCGCCAGCAGCCAAGTAAGGGGGGGTTCTTACGAGCAGTACTTC. Protein sequence: CASSQVRGGSYEQYF.

This chain joins TRBV7-2 and TRBJ2-1; D might be TRBD2 (5 bases). The V gene lost 2 bases and the J gene lost 7 bases, with 9 bases spanning the gap. The CDR3 extends over 13 amino acids. Germline V gene data show CDR1 as SGHTA and CDR2 as FQGNSA. The CDR3 reads CASSLMEVNEQFF. The CDR3 bases are TGTGCCAGCAGCTTAATGGAGGTAAATGAGCAGTTCTTC. Based on the CDR3 plus reference TRBV7-2 and TRBJ2-1, the full variable domain is GAGVSQSPSNKVTEKGKDVELRCDPISGHTALYWYRQSLGQGLEFLIYFQGNSAPDKSGLPSDRFSAERTGGSVSTLTIQRTQQEDSAVYLCASSLMEVNEQFFGPGTRLTVL.

This clone appeared a single time. The chain links TRBV6-5 to TRBJ2-1; 7 bases map to TRBD1. J lost 2 bases, V lost 11 bases, and 6 bases had no gene match. The CDR3 totals 13 residues. Germline V gene lookup returns CDR1 MNHEY and CDR2 SVGAGI. CDR3 in DNA: TGTGCCGCCAAGGGGGCGGCCTACAATGAGCAGTTCTTC. As protein: CAAKGAAYNEQFF.

The chain joins TRBV5-4 to TRBJ1-6; D is unresolved. The germline V and J ends were trimmed by 5 bases and 4 bases, with 13 bases remaining between them. The CDR3 is 15 residues long. The germline CDR1 and CDR2 sequences are SGHNT and YYREEE (reference sequence). The CDR3 is CASRASGSYNSPLHF. The CDR3 DNA is TGTGCCAGCAGAGCTTCCGGGTCTTATAATTCACCCCTCCACTTT.

The chain employs TRBV5-4 and TRBJ1-2; D gene ambiguous. CDR1 is SGHNT and CDR2 is YYREEE in the germline V gene (reference sequence). The CDR3 spans 13 residues. Deletions cut 3 bases from V and 12 bases from J, with 18 bases between. The CDR3 region is CASSYGEVLTNTF. The CDR3, as DNA: TGTGCCAGCAGCTACGGTGAAGTTCTTACCAACACCTTC.

This chain joins TRBV6-5 and TRBJ1-1; D remains unclear. CDR1 is MNHEY, CDR2 SVGAGI, per germline. With 2 bases removed from V and 6 bases from J, the gap between germline ends came to 10 bases. The CDR3 is made up of 13 amino acids. This chain's CDR3 is CASSYGQVSEAFF. CDR3 bases: TGTGCCAGCAGTTACGGGCAGGTGTCTGAAGCTTTCTTT.

V and J are TRBV7-9 and TRBJ2-2; TRBD2 is a possible D gene (5 bases). The germline gives CDR1 SEHNR, CDR2 FQNEAQ (reference sequence). This CDR3 spans 16 amino acids. The V end was cut by 2 bases, the J end by 6 bases, with 16 bases between. Here the CDR3 reads CASSLPPGLTPGELFF. The CDR3 nucleotides are TGTGCCAGCAGCTTACCACCTGGACTCACCCCCGGGGAGCTGTTTTTT.

This clone was seen once. The rearrangement joins TRBV6-5 to TRBJ1-2, with a weak D call TRBD1 (6 bases). V was trimmed by 8 bases and J by 4 bases, leaving 20 bases between them. The CDR3 consists of 15 residues. The germline V gene has CDR1 MNHEY and CDR2 SVGAGI. The CDR3, as DNA: TGTGCCAGCCAATTGGACCGGCAGGGGATCTATGGCTACACCTTC. This encodes CASQLDRQGIYGYTF.

The J gene is TRBJ1-2, the V gene TRBV7-2, with D perhaps matching TRBD1 (5 bases). The CDR3 spans 12 residues. V was trimmed by 7 bases and J by 6 bases, leaving 12 bases between them. Germline V gives CDR1 SGHTA, CDR2 FQGNSA. In DNA, the CDR3 is TGTGCCAGCAACGACCTGACAGATGGCTACACCTTC. It encodes CASNDLTDGYTF. Supplemented by reference TRBV7-2 and TRBJ1-2, the full variable domain reads GAGVSQSPSNKVTEKGKDVELRCDPISGHTALYWYRQSLGQGLEFLIYFQGNSAPDKSGLPSDRFSAERTGGSVSTLTIQRTQQEDSAVYLCASNDLTDGYTFGSGTRLTVV.

The rearrangement joins TRBV19 to TRBJ1-6; D unresolved. The V end lost 7 bases, the J end lost 0 bases, and 10 bases lay between the germline ends. CDR1 and CDR2 (germline): LNHDA, SQIVND (reference sequence). The CDR3 is 15 residues long. The CDR3 protein is CASMGPGSYNSPLHF. CDR3 DNA sequence: TGTGCCAGTATGGGCCCCGGCTCCTATAATTCACCCCTCCACTTT.